The sequence of this T cell receptor beta chain was determined in a study of Ad26.COV2.S vaccination and SARS-CoV-2 variants. Study overall: Administration of Ad26.COV2.S was intramuscular, either once or twice 56 days apart.

Germline CDR1 SGDLS, CDR2 YYNGEE. V was clipped by 4 bases and J by 1 base, with 4 bases between them. CDR3 size: 12 residues. Treatment noted: roughly 20 received Ad26.COV2.S at low or high dose, single or two shots; about 5 received placebo; per-sample allocation not given. It was on day 63 after the first vaccine or placebo injection that samples were taken. The assay was immunoSEQ multiplex PCR, and TCRdb's table has in-frame clones only and misses some. The sample has more than 300,000 clones, around 89% seen once. The chain joins TRBV9 to TRBJ2-3; D remains ambiguous. The sequences come from peripheral blood, collected in a trial of Ad26.COV2.S vaccine versus placebo. The receptor was isolated from a person aged 18-65 years who received the Ad26.COV2.S COVID-19 vaccine or a placebo. CDR3 sequence: CASSTGTDTQYF. DNA for the CDR3: TGTGCCAGCAGCACAGGCACAGATACGCAGTATTTT.